This TCR beta chain derives from a study of control samples from healthy donors and cancer patients. Data came from immunoSEQ multiplex PCR; TCRdb stores just in-frame clones and leaves some out. This table has around 50,000 clones, about 92% appearing once. V was pared by 5 bases and J by 1 base, with 14 bases between. The germline V gene has CDR1 LNHNV and CDR2 YYDKDF (reference sequence). This CDR3 is built from 15 residues. The sequence was collected from a man aged 40-50 years with colorectal cancer. Sequenced sample: PBMCs. The rearrangement uses TRBV15 and TRBJ1-1; D is uncertain. The CDR3 nucleotides are TGTGCCACCAGCTTACCGGGAGAAGGGAACACTGAAGCTTTCTTT. Translating gives CATSLPGEGNTEAFF.